The clone carrying this T cell receptor (beta chain) appeared a few times. The data are from a study of T-cell memory formation after mild COVID-19. Each CDR3 protein gets one entry after TCRdb re-called the 5' RACE reads with MiXCR. The sample consists of about 170,000 distinct CDR3 sequences, about an eighth of them appearing once. This CDR3 has 14 amino acids. Germline trimming cut 6 bases from V and 5 bases from J; bases unmatched to any gene: 7. Germline V CDR1 and CDR2: SGHTA, FQGNSA. The sequencing sample was made of PBMCs or a T cell subset sorted from them (not recorded which). The rearrangement joins TRBV7-2 to TRBJ2-5; TRBD1 aligns across 9 bases. This TCR was recovered from a man between 18 and 35 years old who had mild COVID-19 (a few samples of this study predate the infection). Cell type and time point are not known. This CDR3 is CASRATGGRETQYF. For the CDR3, the DNA is TGTGCCAGCAGGGCTACAGGGGGCAGGGAGACCCAGTACTTC. Full variable domain (remainder filled in from reference TRBV7-2 and TRBJ2-5): GAGVSQSPSNKVTEKGKDVELRCDPISGHTALYWYRQSLGQGLEFLIYFQGNSAPDKSGLPSDRFSAERTGGSVSTLTIQRTQQEDSAVYLCASRATGGRETQYFGPGTRLLVL.